This T cell receptor (beta chain) derives from a study of T cell responses to AZD1222 COVID-19 vaccine (dated by TCRdb to the early 2020s). Turning to the overall study: Because spike-specific TCR depth and breadth did not differ between the two schedules, AZD1222 recipients who got a second dose at roughly 4 weeks were pooled with those who got a second dose at roughly 12 weeks. Trial participants were enrolled into age subgroups of 18-55, 56-69 and 70-plus years, which contained approximately 150, 28 and 58 TCR-sequenced participants, respectively. TCR sequencing covered roughly 230 trial participants: some 210 given two doses of AZD1222 and 26 given two doses of MenACWY control vaccine.

The CDR3 goes from the cysteine to the phenylalanine over 18 residues. Only the CDR3 DNA is retained, 54 bases long and in frame from the first base. V is reduced by 3 bases and J by 2 bases, leaving a spacing of 23 bases between them. CDR1 and CDR2 were assigned from the germline V gene as LGHNA and YSLEER. The time point label corresponds to: baseline before first vaccination. Samples from vaccinated people were obtained from the UK trials COV001 and COV002, which included a single-blind randomized controlled phase 2/3 trial of AZD1222 (ChAdOx1 nCoV-19) in healthy adults. For TCRbeta chain sequencing, PBMC samples from trial participants were taken at day 0 and at day 28 after the second dose. The investigation overall reported the following: Because no day 14 peak-response samples were available, repertoires were characterized only after the peak T cell response. After two AZD1222 doses, spike-specific TCR breadth and depth were significantly higher than at day 0 and than in MenACWY recipients. The 56-69-year group was small, and its depth increase did not reach significance, likely because of low power. Only five to seven AZD1222 recipients were SARS-CoV-2 seropositive at baseline, limiting conclusions about previously exposed vaccinees. Participants were mostly white British, with more females than males. The authors suggested clonal diversity may have been underestimated. Reportedly, almost half of the unique spike-specific TCRs recognized epitopes lying outside the regions that are mutated in the B.1.351 and B.1.1.7 variants. Vaccine-associated CD4 TCRs spanned the whole spike protein, with dominant responses in regions 160-218 and 743-854.

A remark on this clone: It lacks a known antigen. Base-call qualities are not available, and no considerably larger clone is one nucleotide away.

The CDR3 regions of human TCRbeta chains were subjected to immunosequencing. As for the original processing: Repertoire TCRs were checked for matches against a reference library of SARS-CoV-2-specific TCRs that had been generated using the MIRA antigen-specificity platform. Breadth was defined as the fraction of unique TCRs that were SARS-CoV-2-associated, and depth was defined as the fraction of total T cells that were SARS-CoV-2-associated. Using the MIRA data, every spike-specific TCR was mapped to the spike region that the TCR reacted to and assigned to either a CD4 or a CD8 class. Log10-transformed breadth and depth values were compared by one-way ANOVA with Sidak's multiple comparisons tests. The clones in this table, taken by TCRdb from immuneACCESS, are in-frame only. Not every clone is retained; where verified, under half of the shortfall comes from an unresolved V gene, and the cause of the rest is unknown. V and J calls and clone size follow that table, whereas D and trimming were derived from the DNA. The table for this sample lists 150,000 or so clones; under 95% of them were counted only once. The ten largest account for about 2.1% of the sample.

Sequenced material: peripheral blood, taken on day 0 of AZD1222 vaccination. The sequence links TRBV4-3 to TRBJ2-7, with the D gene possibly TRBD1 or TRBD2, each one fitting 5 bases. The receptor's source is an adult in good health. DNA sequence: TGCGCCAGCAGCCACGAATATACCGGGACCCCATCGGCCTACGAGCAGTACTTC. This translates into CASSHEYTGTPSAYEQYF.